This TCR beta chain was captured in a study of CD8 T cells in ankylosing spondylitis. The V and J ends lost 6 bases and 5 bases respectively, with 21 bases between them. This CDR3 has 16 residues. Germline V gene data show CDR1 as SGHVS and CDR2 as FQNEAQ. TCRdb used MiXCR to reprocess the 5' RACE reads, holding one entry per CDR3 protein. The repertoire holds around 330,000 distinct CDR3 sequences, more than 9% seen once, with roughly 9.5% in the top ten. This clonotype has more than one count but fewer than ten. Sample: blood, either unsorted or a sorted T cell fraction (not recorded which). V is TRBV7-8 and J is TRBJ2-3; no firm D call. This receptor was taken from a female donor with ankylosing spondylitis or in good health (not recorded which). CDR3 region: CASSRKAFLRRDTQYF. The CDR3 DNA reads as TGTGCCAGCAGTCGGAAGGCCTTCCTGCGGCGAGATACGCAGTATTTT.